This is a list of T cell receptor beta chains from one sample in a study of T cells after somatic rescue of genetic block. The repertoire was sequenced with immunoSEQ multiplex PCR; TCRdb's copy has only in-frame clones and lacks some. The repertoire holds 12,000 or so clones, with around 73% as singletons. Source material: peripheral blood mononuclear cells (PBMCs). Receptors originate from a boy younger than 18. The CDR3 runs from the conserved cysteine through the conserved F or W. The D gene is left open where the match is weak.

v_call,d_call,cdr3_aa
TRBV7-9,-,CASSLTGLEAFF
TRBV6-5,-,CASSYGGLDTEAFF
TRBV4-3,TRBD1,CASSLDRGRLGQFF
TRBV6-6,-,CASSYSRARGYEQYF
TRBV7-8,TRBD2,CASSSGRDTGELFF
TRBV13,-,CASSFRTEAFF
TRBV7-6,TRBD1,CASRTGGSQETQYF
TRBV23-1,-,CASSRCRGRTGELFF
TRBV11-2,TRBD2,CASSFSGGEQYF
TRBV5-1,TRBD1,CASSSDRGRVETQYF
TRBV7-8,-,CASSVSTAGLGNQPQHF
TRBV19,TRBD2,CASSIDGTSYHLAKNIQYF
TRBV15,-,CATSRGDYGQYF
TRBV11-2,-,CASSLDPRVHSYNEQFF
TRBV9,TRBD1,CASSVVGTDGYTF
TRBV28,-,CASSLGGSTNEKLFF
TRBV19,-,CASSSRTGAENQPQHF
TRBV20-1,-,CSAKEVLEQYF
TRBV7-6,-,CASSPLTSTDTQYF
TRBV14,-,CASSQGGGFYEQYF
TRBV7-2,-,CASSLVTTARNTIYF
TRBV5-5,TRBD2,CASSLSSGSSNEQFF